This T cell receptor beta chain was profiled in a study of blood T cells in healthy people across ages. Primed by a sample-barcoded 5' primer and a J-beta primer mix, a second PCR proceeded for 7 to 11 cycles. TCRdb reanalysed the 5' RACE reads using MiXCR and keeps one entry per CDR3 protein. The sample has some 560,000 distinct CDR3 sequences; about 25% are singletons. The sample was also linked to a second study, of T cells of mothers and their children.

The sample was blood. The TCR comes from a boy between 2 and 10 years old in good health.

The CDR3 DNA is TGTGCCAGCAGTTCACGGACGTCTGACAATGAGCAGTTCTTC. This codes for CASSSRTSDNEQFF. The V call is TRBV27, the J call TRBJ2-1; D gene uncertain. Trimming removed 4 bases at V and 5 bases at J, with 12 bases between. The CDR3 is 14 residues long. Germline V lookup: CDR1 MNHEY, CDR2 SMNVEV (reference sequence).